The clone carrying this TCR beta chain has more than one count but fewer than ten. The antigen is unknown. Sequence at one end of the junction differs from germline and may be a read error. The record originates from a study of regulatory T cells in long-lasting Graves disease. Study results and caveats: Favored usage of TRBV28, TRBJ1-2 and TRBJ2-5 was recorded in persistent disease.

Investigators prepared the TCR beta libraries by applying iRepertoire HTBI primers and Arm-PCR of CDR3 regions. MiXCR, applied by TCRdb to the multiplex PCR reads, yields one record per CDR3 protein. The data contain hundreds of thousands of distinct CDR3 sequences, approximately 15% of them seen just once; the ten biggest clones take up more than 15%. The germline V gene has CDR1 DFQATT and CDR2 SNEGSKA (reference sequence). The CDR3 extends over 15 amino acids. Time point denoted: newly diagnosed GD, antithyroid drugs for less than 3 months. PBMC-derived RNA was used for the TCR library. These data also featured in a second study, about T cells in Graves' hyperthyroidism and ophthalmopathy. This second study says: Ophthalmopathy and stable hyperthyroidism were told apart by a 13 V-J model.

This receptor was obtained from a woman in her twenties or thirties with Graves disease. Sequencing used peripheral blood mononuclear cells (PBMCs), obtained at new diagnosis, from a patient treated with antithyroid drugs. The chain carries TRBV20-1 and TRBJ1-5; 8 bases line up with TRBD1. The DNA of the CDR3 is TGCAGTGCTAGGCAGGGGGCACGGAGCAATCAGTCCCAGCATTTT. Amino acids: CSARQGARSNQSQHF.